This T cell receptor (beta chain) emerged from a study of shared clonotypes between healthy human individuals. Here immunoSEQ multiplex PCR was the method, and the copy in TCRdb shows in-frame clones only, minus some. The sample records around 2.3 million clones, under 97% being singletons. With regard to this clone: Its antigen is unidentified.

Points from the study as a whole: Researchers found naive subsets generally carried larger estimated richness than memory subsets.

This CDR3 comprises 14 residues. The germline gives CDR1 SNHLY, CDR2 FYNNEI. The V and J ends lost 6 bases and 6 bases, in that order; junction bases with no gene match: 6. Sequences were obtained from naive CD4+ T cells sorted from blood. Subset meaning: CD45RA+ positively selected. This receptor was obtained from a man between 18 and 35 years old in good health. This chain joins TRBV2 and TRBJ2-7; 12 nucleotides match TRBD1. CDR3 amino acids: CASRGQGAMVEQYF. CDR3 DNA: TGTGCCAGCAGGGGACAGGGGGCAATGGTCGAGCAGTACTTC.